Listed here are 25 T cell receptor beta chains from one sample, sequenced in a study of blood T cell repertoires in COVID-19. Profiling relied on immunoSEQ multiplex PCR, and the TCRdb table lists in-frame clones only, not all of them. The data contain 100,000 to 150,000 clones, roughly 83% of them singletons. Sequencing was performed on peripheral blood. The receptors come from a human donor in a cohort sampled during active COVID-19.

Regarding this clone: One end of the junction varies from germline; a read error may be responsible. The gene calls are TRBV5-1 and TRBJ2-2, with 10 bases that match TRBD1. This CDR3 is 15 amino acids long. CDR1 and CDR2 from the germline V gene are SGHRS and YFSETQ. CDR3 residues: CASRLDRGGTGELFF. The DNA for the CDR3 is TGCGCCAGCAGATTGGACAGGGGGGGAACCGGGGAGCTGTTTTTT.

The chain uses TRBV6-1 and TRBJ2-7; D might be TRBD1 (6 bases). CDR1 MNHNS and CDR2 SASEGT come from the germline V gene. The CDR3 consists of 12 residues. Deletions cut 3 bases from V and 11 bases from J, with 14 bases between. The DNA for the CDR3 is TGTGCCAGCAGTGACCAAATCCGGGACAAGTACTTC. Protein sequence: CASSDQIRDKYF.

The V gene is TRBV9, the J gene TRBJ2-1; 11 bases agree with TRBD2. V lost 3 bases to trimming and J lost 3 bases; unmatched junction nucleotides: 2. The germline CDR1 and CDR2 sequences are SGDLS and YYNGEE. The length of the CDR3 is 15 residues. In nucleotides, the CDR3 is TGTGCCAGCAGCGACGGGACTAGCGGCTACAATGAGCAGTTCTTC. It yields the protein CASSDGTSGYNEQFF.

This chain connects TRBV4-3 to TRBJ1-5; 8 bases are shared with TRBD1. This CDR3 is 16 amino acids long. The V gene end was trimmed by 0 bases and the J gene end by 7 bases; junction bases not matched to a gene: 8. Germline values: CDR1 LGHNA, CDR2 YSLEER. CDR3 sequence reads: CASSQEGDRKNQPQHF. The CDR3 bases are TGCGCCAGCAGCCAAGAAGGGGACAGGAAGAACCAGCCCCAGCATTTT.

The J gene is TRBJ2-5, the V gene TRBV19; D is undetermined. The CDR3 covers 11 residues. Germline values: CDR1 LNHDA, CDR2 SQIVND (reference sequence). The V end was cut by 5 bases, the J end by 5 bases, with 6 bases between. The CDR3: CASSSRETQYF. As DNA, the CDR3 is TGTGCCAGTAGTTCGAGGGAGACCCAGTACTTC.

V is TRBV6-5 and J is TRBJ1-4; D is unclear. The CDR3 sequence is 16 residues long. V was trimmed by 2 bases and J by 3 bases, leaving 13 bases between them. Germline V gene data show CDR1 as MNHEY and CDR2 as SVGAGI. CDR3 loop: CASSYGSRVANEKLFF. CDR3 coding DNA: TGTGCCAGCAGTTACGGAAGCCGGGTGGCTAATGAAAAACTGTTTTTT.

This clone was detected only a few times. The sample holds other DNA sequences that translate to the same CDR3. The rearrangement joins TRBV2 to TRBJ2-7; 8 positions match TRBD2. Trimming removed 4 bases from V and 0 bases from J; junction bases left unmatched: 2. Germline V gene sequence: CDR1 SNHLY, CDR2 FYNNEI. The CDR3 consists of 14 residues. The CDR3 spells CASSAGGGSYEQYF. The CDR3 bases are TGTGCCAGCAGTGCGGGAGGGGGCTCCTACGAGCAGTACTTC.

This rearrangement joins TRBV28 to TRBJ2-7; TRBD2 matches 8 bases. This CDR3 contains 15 residues. In germline, CDR1 is MDHEN, CDR2 SYDVKM. V gave up 6 bases and J gave up 5 bases; unmatched junction bases: 12. CDR3 in DNA: TGTGCCAGCAGCGGGGGGGGGAGTGAGGGACACGAGCAGTACTTC. Its translation: CASSGGGSEGHEQYF.

The gene calls are TRBV19 and TRBJ1-2; D perhaps matches TRBD1 (6 bases). Between the trimmed V and J ends, which lost 7 bases and 5 bases, there was a span of 11 bases. Germline assignment: CDR1 LNHDA and CDR2 SQIVND (reference sequence). This CDR3 has 12 amino acids. The CDR3 region is CASTTQGYGYTF. The DNA for the CDR3 is TGTGCCAGTACAACACAGGGATATGGCTACACCTTC.

The V and J genes are TRBV4-2 and TRBJ2-7; 7 nucleotides line up with TRBD2. The germline V gene encodes CDR1 LGHNA and CDR2 YNFKEQ. CDR3 length: 12 amino acids. With 4 bases clipped from V and 11 bases from J, the junction kept 8 bases outside the gene matches. In DNA form, the CDR3 reads TGTGCCAGCAGCCTAGAAGGGAGGGTAGAGTACTTC. Translation: CASSLEGRVEYF.

This chain links TRBV2 with TRBJ2-4; 8 bases agree with TRBD1. V lost 10 bases, J lost 3 bases, and 8 bases stayed unmatched. The V gene's germline CDR1 is SNHLY and CDR2 FYNNEI. The CDR3 is made up of 14 amino acids. The chain's CDR3 is CAIRQGLDKNIQYF. Here the CDR3 DNA reads TGTGCCATTAGACAGGGGTTGGACAAAAACATTCAGTACTTC.

The V and J genes are TRBV9 and TRBJ2-5; TRBD1 aligns across 11 bases. The germline V gene has CDR1 SGDLS and CDR2 YYNGEE. CDR3 length equals 18 residues. V lost 0 bases, J lost 1 base, and 8 bases stayed unmatched. CDR3 sequence reads: CASSVGIGGTGGQETQYF. The CDR3 nucleotides are TGTGCCAGCAGCGTAGGAATCGGAGGGACAGGGGGCCAAGAGACCCAGTACTTC.

The chain links TRBV24-1 to TRBJ2-1; 7 bases fit TRBD1. CDR1 KGHDR and CDR2 SFDVKD come from the germline V gene. The CDR3 runs 16 residues. The V and J ends lost 4 bases and 2 bases, in that order; junction bases with no gene match: 7. The CDR3 spells CATSDTGTETYNEQFF. In DNA, the CDR3 is TGTGCCACCAGTGACACCGGGACAGAGACCTACAATGAGCAGTTCTTC.

J is TRBJ2-1 and V is TRBV3-1 (or the pseudogene TRBV3-2), with 12 positions matching TRBD2. Germline V gene sequence: CDR1 LGHDT, CDR2 YNNKEL (reference sequence). The CDR3 extends over 16 amino acids. V lost 3 bases, J lost 7 bases, and 7 bases stayed unmatched. The CDR3 DNA follows: TGTGCCAGCAGCCAGAGAGCTAGCGGGAGGGCAAATGAGCAGTTCTTC. It yields the protein CASSQRASGRANEQFF.

The chain links TRBV4-3 to TRBJ1-2, with 7 bases aligning to TRBD1. The CDR3 totals 12 residues. Trimming took 5 bases from V and 7 from J; bases not matched to a gene: 4. Per the germline V gene, CDR1 is LGHNA and CDR2 is YSLEER. The CDR3 sequence is CASSSYRGGYTF. CDR3 bases: TGCGCCAGCAGCTCGTACAGGGGTGGCTACACCTTC.

CDR3 in amino acids: CASDRGVSNEQYF. The CDR3 DNA reads as TGTGCCAGCGACAGGGGGGTTTCCAACGAGCAGTACTTC. The rearrangement links TRBV28 to TRBJ2-7; 9 bases are a match to TRBD1. This CDR3 is 13 amino acids long. Germline V gene sequence: CDR1 MDHEN, CDR2 SYDVKM. The V segment lost 8 bases and the J segment 5 bases; nucleotides outside the gene matches: 7.

J is TRBJ2-3 and V is TRBV3-1 (or the pseudogene TRBV3-2); 7 bases line up with TRBD2. The CDR3 runs 18 residues. Germline trimming cut 4 bases from V and 4 bases from J; bases unmatched to any gene: 17. Germline V lookup: CDR1 LGHDT, CDR2 YNNKEL (reference sequence). CDR3 nucleotides: TGTGCCAGCAGCCCGGCCTCGGGGGGTAGAGGTAGGGCAGATACGCAGTATTTT. Its protein product is CASSPASGGRGRADTQYF.

CDR3 loop: CASSQEPGGNYGYTF. DNA of the CDR3: TGCGCCAGCAGCCAAGAGCCAGGGGGGAACTATGGCTACACCTTC. This chain uses TRBV4-3 with TRBJ1-2; 7 nucleotides match TRBD1. V shed 0 bases and J 2 bases; nucleotides not matched to a gene: 3. Germline CDR1 LGHNA, CDR2 YSLEER. The CDR3 runs to 15 residues.

The chain uses TRBV6-2 or TRBV6-3 and TRBJ2-2; the D is unclear. This CDR3 contains 14 residues. V gave up 2 bases and J gave up 7 bases, with 11 bases separating them. CDR1 MNHEY and CDR2 SVGEGT come from the germline V gene. In DNA, the CDR3 is TGTGCCAGCAGTTACAGTCTCCTAGACGGGGAGCTGTTTTTT. Its translation is CASSYSLLDGELFF.

This clone was counted a single time. The chain combines TRBV7-9 with TRBJ2-3; 7 nucleotides line up with TRBD2. This CDR3 is built from 16 residues. J gave up 4 bases and V 1 base, and 8 bases lay outside the gene matches. In germline, CDR1 is SEHNR, CDR2 FQNEAQ (reference sequence). The CDR3 loop reads CASSLEWRERADTQYF. CDR3 DNA: TGTGCCAGCAGCTTAGAATGGCGGGAGCGGGCAGATACGCAGTATTTT.

This clone came up a few times. The chain has TRBV28 and TRBJ1-5, with 9 bases aligning to TRBD1. CDR1 is MDHEN and CDR2 is SYDVKM in the germline V gene. The J segment lost 7 bases and the V segment lost 3 bases, leaving 7 bases of the junction unmatched. The CDR3 covers 15 residues. CDR3 in amino acids: CASSFPGTGRQPQHF. For the CDR3, the DNA is TGTGCCAGCAGTTTCCCCGGGACAGGGAGGCAGCCCCAGCATTTT. The full variable domain, rest sourced from reference TRBV28 and TRBJ1-5, is DVKVTQSSRYLVKRTGEKVFLECVQDMDHENMFWYRQDPGLGLRLIYFSYDVKMKEKGDIPEGYSVSREKKERFSLILESASTNQTSMYLCASSFPGTGRQPQHFGDGTRLSIL.

This chain joins TRBV19 and TRBJ1-5; D not resolved. Germline loops: CDR1 LNHDA, CDR2 SQIVND (reference sequence). Trimming left V 1 base short and J 3 bases short, with 10 bases between. The CDR3 totals 15 residues. The DNA for the CDR3 is TGTGCCAGTAGTATAGGCGGGCAGTCCAATCAGCCCCAGCATTTT. This encodes CASSIGGQSNQPQHF.

This sequence joins TRBV30 and TRBJ2-5; 12 bases fit TRBD1. Trimming cost V 7 bases and J 5 bases; bases outside gene matches: 11. Germline lookup yields CDR1 GTSNPN and CDR2 SVGIG (reference sequence). This CDR3 is built from 15 residues. The CDR3 coding sequence is TGTGCCTTGCAGCCGGGACAGGGGGCTCTGGAGACCCAGTACTTC. Its protein product is CALQPGQGALETQYF.

The rearrangement links TRBV6-5 to TRBJ2-7; D call uncertain. The CDR3 covers 15 residues. V lost 2 bases, J lost 0 bases, and 11 bases lay in between. In germline, CDR1 is MNHEY, CDR2 SVGAGI. This CDR3 reads CASSYEAPSSYEQYF. The CDR3 nucleotides read TGTGCCAGCAGTTACGAGGCCCCAAGCTCCTACGAGCAGTACTTC.

The rearrangement uses TRBV11-2 and TRBJ2-4, with 12 bases fitting TRBD2. The CDR3 extends over 18 amino acids. V lost 5 bases, J lost 6 bases, and 14 bases stayed unmatched. Germline CDR1 reads SGHAT; CDR2 reads FQNNGV. The CDR3 sequence is CASSRELAGGRVGNIQYF. In nucleotides, the CDR3 is TGTGCCAGCAGCCGCGAACTAGCGGGAGGCCGGGTGGGAAACATTCAGTACTTC.